The source of this TCR beta chain is a study of blood T cells in healthy people across ages. Primed by a sample-barcoded 5' primer and a J-beta primer mix, a second PCR proceeded for roughly 7 to 11 cycles. The yield of each sample was at least 2.5 million CDR3-containing paired-end reads. One entry per CDR3 protein, called by TCRdb with MiXCR from the 5' RACE reads. Of some 700,000 distinct CDR3 sequences detected, roughly 20% appear once; the ten largest clones hold 20% to 25%. This clonotype was seen a handful of times. The TCR was taken from a man aged 70-80 years in good health. What was sequenced was blood.

DNA for the CDR3: TGTGCCAGCTGGGGGGGAGTCTACAATGAGCAGTTCTTC. Protein product: CASWGGVYNEQFF. J is TRBJ2-1 and V is TRBV12-3 or TRBV12-4; TRBD2 aligns across 7 bases. Losses at the gene ends were 8 bases for V and 3 bases for J; bases not matched to a gene: 4. The CDR3 runs to 13 residues.